This T cell receptor (beta chain) was sequenced in a study of regulatory T cells in long-lasting Graves disease. General study results and limits: Persistent disease exhibited a predilection for TRBV28, TRBJ1-2 and TRBJ2-5.

The table lists this clonotype with many counts. The antigen is undetermined. iRepertoire HTBI primers and Arm-PCR of CDR3 regions built TCR beta libraries. Per the original data handling: Overall, samples carried around 60 TRBV and over 12 TRBJ segments. TCRdb passed the multiplex PCR reads through MiXCR, listing each CDR3 protein once. The V and J calls come from TCRdb's annotation, not from the publication. The sample consists of around 400,000 distinct CDR3 sequences, about 15% of them appearing once. The CDR3 covers 15 residues. The germline CDR1 and CDR2 sequences are SNHLY and FYNNEI. The junction had 8 bases not matched to a gene; V was cut back by 6 bases and J by 5 bases. Described time point: newly diagnosed GD, antithyroid drugs for less than 3 months. Following extraction of RNA from PBMCs, that RNA was used to make the TCR library. These data also formed part of another study, on T cells in Graves' hyperthyroidism and ophthalmopathy. From that second work: When the TCR CDR3 underwent first-round RT-PCR, the HTBI primer set was used. Stable hyperthyroidism and ophthalmopathy were separated using 13 V-J signatures.

The chain has TRBV2 and TRBJ2-1; 9 nucleotides match TRBD1. Sequences were derived from peripheral blood mononuclear cells (PBMCs), sampled at new diagnosis, from a patient treated with antithyroid drugs. This receptor was identified in a woman in her forties with Graves disease. As DNA, the CDR3 is TGTGCCAGCAGACCCGACAGGGGGGACCACAATGAGCAGTTCTTC. Amino acid sequence: CASRPDRGDHNEQFF.